This T cell receptor (beta chain) was identified in a study of blood T cell repertoires in COVID-19. About the research overall: From the United States, Italy and Spain came samples of acute and convalescent COVID-19.

The data were produced by immunoSEQ multiplex PCR, yet TCRdb's version contains in-frame clones alone and is incomplete. There are over 200,000 clones in the sample; around 80% occur only once, and around 5.4% lies in the top ten. This CDR3 is built from 15 residues. Germline lookup yields CDR1 MDHEN and CDR2 SYDVKM. The ends lost 6 bases at V and 3 bases at J; junction bases unmatched: 4. The receptor comes from a man older than 75 with acute or convalescent COVID-19. Sequencing input: peripheral blood. The chain joins TRBV28 to TRBJ2-3; TRBD1 matches 12 bases. CDR3 sequence reads: CASRGTGGLTDTQYF. CDR3 nucleotide sequence: TGTGCCAGCAGGGGGACAGGGGGCCTGACAGATACGCAGTATTTT.